The rows below give T cell receptor beta chains drawn from one sample of a study of T cell repertoires in cytomegalovirus infection. TCRdb analysed the reads with MiXCR anew, one entry per CDR3 protein. This repertoire shows more than 400,000 distinct CDR3 sequences, about a quarter found once; its top ten account for around 13%. Sequencing used PBMCs. The receptors stem from a human donor in good health (CMV status not recorded). Some clones in this sample may be carry-over from other donors' samples. The CDR3 runs from the conserved cysteine through the conserved F or W. D genes are given only for firm matches. For some rows the clone size is stated as once, few or many, or as a class when expanded; others skip it.

>once|TRBJ2-3|TRBD2|15|TRBV20-1
TGCAGTGCCCCAATCCAGCGGGAGAGCACAGATACGCAGTATTTT
CSAPIQRESTDTQYF
>many|TRBJ2-2|-|16|TRBV7-6
TGTGCCAGCAGCTTAGAGTCGCCATACCTTCCCGGGGAGCTGTTTTTT
CASSLESPYLPGELFF
>few|TRBJ2-2|-|14|TRBV7-9
TGTGCCAGCAGCTTAGATGGTGGCACCGGGGAGCTGTTTTTT
CASSLDGGTGELFF
>-|TRBJ2-1|TRBD2|17|TRBV24-1
TGTGCCACCAGTGATTTGCCCTCTAGCGGGAGTTACAATGAGCAGTTCTTC
CATSDLPSSGSYNEQFF
>few|TRBJ2-1|-|14|TRBV6-1
TGTGCCAGCAGTGCCCGGGCTAGCAGGAATGAGCAGTTCTTC
CASSARASRNEQFF
>-|TRBJ2-5|TRBD1|14|TRBV28
TGTGCCAGCAGTTTGGGACAGGGAGAGAAGACCCAGTACTTC
CASSLGQGEKTQYF
>-|TRBJ1-1|-|12|TRBV28
TGTGCCAGCAGTTTGGGGAGATATGGTGCTTTCTTT
CASSLGRYGAFF
>-|TRBJ2-2|TRBD2|14|TRBV19
TGTGCCAGTACCCCCGGGAGGTGGACCGGGGAGCTGTTTTTT
CASTPGRWTGELFF
>few|TRBJ2-1|TRBD2|15|TRBV7-9
TGTGCCAGCGGTCAACTAGCGGGAGGGTACAATGAGCAGTTCTTC
CASGQLAGGYNEQFF
>-|TRBJ2-4|TRBD2|19|TRBV15
TGTGCCACCAGCAGAGGCCTAGCGGGAGGAATTCGGGCCAAAAACATTCAGTACTTC
CATSRGLAGGIRAKNIQYF
>few|TRBJ1-4|-|11|TRBV28
TGTGCCAGCAGCGGACAGGAAAAACTGTTTTTT
CASSGQEKLFF
>many|TRBJ2-1|TRBD2|14|TRBV7-8
TGTGCCAGCAGCTTTACTAGCGGTTACAATGAGCAGTTCTTC
CASSFTSGYNEQFF
>-|TRBJ2-7|-|12|TRBV28
TGTGCCAGCGGTCAGAGGACCTACGAGCAGTACTTC
CASGQRTYEQYF
>-|TRBJ1-1|TRBD1|12|TRBV24-1
TGTGCCACCTCCGCGACAGGGGAGAGAGCTTTCTTT
CATSATGERAFF
>-|TRBJ2-1|-|16|TRBV7-2
TGTGCCAGCAGCTTATTTAGGACAAGCAGGCGGGGTGAGCAGTTCTTC
CASSLFRTSRRGEQFF
>-|TRBJ2-1|TRBD2|15|TRBV10-3
TGTGCCATCAGTGAGTCGGCTAGCGGCCCCTTCCTGCAGTTCTTC
CAISESASGPFLQFF
>many|TRBJ1-4|-|14|TRBV28
TGTGCCAGCAGTTTGGGAGGGGCGGATGAAAAACTGTTTTTT
CASSLGGADEKLFF
>-|TRBJ2-1|-|16|TRBV7-3
TGTGCCAGCAGCTTAATCCATGAAGGGACTTACAATGAGCAGTTCTTC
CASSLIHEGTYNEQFF
>-|TRBJ2-1|TRBD1|15|TRBV27
TGTGCCAGCAGTTTATGGGGGACAGGGTGGGATGAGCAGTTCTTC
CASSLWGTGWDEQFF